The sequence of this T cell receptor beta chain was determined in a study of blood T cells in healthy people across ages. Notes on the study in general: With donor CMV status unknown, expanded clonotype changes were possibly confounded.

A minimum of 7 million PBMCs was isolated per sample. About this clonotype itself: Antigen: not known.

For the second PCR, which ran for 7 to 11 cycles, a sample-barcoded 5' primer and a J-beta primer mix were used. CDR3-containing paired-end reads numbered at least 2.5 million in each sample. TCRdb independently ran MiXCR on the 5' RACE reads; one entry per CDR3 protein. The data show 1.5 million or so distinct CDR3 sequences, roughly 43% seen once. Germline loops: CDR1 SGHTA, CDR2 FQGNSA. With 0 bases removed from V and 4 bases from J, the gap between germline ends came to 12 bases. This CDR3 is 15 amino acids long. The J gene is TRBJ1-1, the V gene TRBV7-2; D is uncertain. Material: blood. This TCR was recovered from a woman aged 18-30 years in good health. This chain's CDR3 is CASSLAARMGTEAFF. The CDR3, as DNA: TGTGCCAGCAGCTTAGCGGCTCGGATGGGCACTGAAGCTTTCTTT.